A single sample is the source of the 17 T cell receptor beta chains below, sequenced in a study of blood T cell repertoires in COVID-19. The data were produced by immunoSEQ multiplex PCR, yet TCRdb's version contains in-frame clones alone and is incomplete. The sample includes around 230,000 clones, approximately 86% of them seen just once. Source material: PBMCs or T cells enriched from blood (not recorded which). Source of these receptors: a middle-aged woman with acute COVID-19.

The CDR3 DNA sequence: TGTGCCAGCAGTGAACACTATCACAGGACACTCCTTTCACCCCTCCACTTT. This translates into CASSEHYHRTLLSPLHF. The chain combines TRBV6-1 with TRBJ1-6; tentative D call: TRBD1 (5 bases). The length of the CDR3 is 17 residues. V was cut by 2 bases and J by 9 bases, with 20 bases left in between. From germline, CDR1 is MNHNS and CDR2 SASEGT.

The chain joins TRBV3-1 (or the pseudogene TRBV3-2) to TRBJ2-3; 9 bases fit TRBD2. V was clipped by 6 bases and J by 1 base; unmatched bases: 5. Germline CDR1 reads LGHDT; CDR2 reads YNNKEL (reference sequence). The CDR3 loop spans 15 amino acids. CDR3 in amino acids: CASSLAGEGTDTQYF. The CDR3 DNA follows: TGTGCCAGCAGTTTAGCGGGGGAAGGCACAGATACGCAGTATTTT.

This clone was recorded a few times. For the CDR3, the DNA is TGTGCCAGCAGTTACTCGGGACAGCCTAGGATTAACACTGAAGCTTTCTTT. This sequence encodes CASSYSGQPRINTEAFF. The V and J genes are TRBV6-7 and TRBJ1-1; 7 nucleotides line up with TRBD1. TRBV6-7 is identified as an open reading frame with a role that is uncertain. The CDR3 loop spans 17 amino acids. J gave up 2 bases and V 0 bases, and 9 bases lay outside the gene matches.

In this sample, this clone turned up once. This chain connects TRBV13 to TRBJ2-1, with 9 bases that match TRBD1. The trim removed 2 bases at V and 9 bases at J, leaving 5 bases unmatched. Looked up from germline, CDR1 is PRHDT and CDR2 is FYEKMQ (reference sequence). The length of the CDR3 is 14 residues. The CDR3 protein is CASSLSPGQGEQFF. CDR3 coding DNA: TGTGCCAGCAGCTTATCCCCGGGACAGGGTGAGCAGTTCTTC.

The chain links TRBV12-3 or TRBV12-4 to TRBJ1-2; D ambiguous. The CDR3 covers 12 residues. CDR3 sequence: CVLRLPTGGYTF. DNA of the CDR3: TGTGTCCTACGCCTTCCCACCGGTGGCTACACCTTC.

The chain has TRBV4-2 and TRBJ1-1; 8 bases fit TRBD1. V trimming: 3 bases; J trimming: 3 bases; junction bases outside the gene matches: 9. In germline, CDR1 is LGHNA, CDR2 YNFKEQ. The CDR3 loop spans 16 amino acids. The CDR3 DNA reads TGTGCCAGCAGCCATAGACAGGGGAGGTCTGACACTGAAGCTTTCTTT. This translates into CASSHRQGRSDTEAFF.

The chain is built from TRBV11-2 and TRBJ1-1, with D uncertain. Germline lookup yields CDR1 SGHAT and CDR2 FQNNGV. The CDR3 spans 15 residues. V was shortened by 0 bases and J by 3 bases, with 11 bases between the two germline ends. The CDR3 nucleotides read TGTGCCAGCAGCTTAGAGAGGCCAAGACACACTGAAGCTTTCTTT. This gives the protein CASSLERPRHTEAFF.

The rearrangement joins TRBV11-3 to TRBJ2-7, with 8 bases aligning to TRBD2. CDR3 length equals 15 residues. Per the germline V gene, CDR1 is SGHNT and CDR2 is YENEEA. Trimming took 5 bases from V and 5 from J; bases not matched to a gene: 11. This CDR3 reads CASSLGGSGTHEQYF. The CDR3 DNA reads TGTGCCAGCAGCCTTGGGGGTAGCGGGACCCACGAGCAGTACTTC.

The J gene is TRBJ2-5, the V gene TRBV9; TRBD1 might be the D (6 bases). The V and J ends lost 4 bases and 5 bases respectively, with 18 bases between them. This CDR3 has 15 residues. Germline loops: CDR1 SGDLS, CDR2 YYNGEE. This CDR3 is CASSSASLRGETQYF. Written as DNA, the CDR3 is TGTGCCAGCAGCTCGGCGTCCCTTAGGGGGGAGACCCAGTACTTC. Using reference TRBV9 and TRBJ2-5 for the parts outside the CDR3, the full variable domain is DSGVTQTPKHLITATGQRVTLRCSPRSGDLSVYWYQQSLDQGLQFLIQYYNGEERAKGNILERFSAQQFPDLHSELNLSSLELGDSALYFCASSSASLRGETQYFGPGTRLLVL.

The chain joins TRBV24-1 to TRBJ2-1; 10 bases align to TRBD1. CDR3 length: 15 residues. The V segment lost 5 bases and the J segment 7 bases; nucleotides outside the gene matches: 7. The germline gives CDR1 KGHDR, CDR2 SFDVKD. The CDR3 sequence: CATSVLGQGGNEQFF. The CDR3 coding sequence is TGTGCCACCAGTGTTCTCGGACAGGGGGGAAATGAGCAGTTCTTC.

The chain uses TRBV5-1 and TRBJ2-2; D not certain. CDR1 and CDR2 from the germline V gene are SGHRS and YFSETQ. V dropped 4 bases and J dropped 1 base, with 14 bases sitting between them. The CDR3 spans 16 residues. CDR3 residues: CASSTYSLKNTGELFF. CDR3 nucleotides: TGCGCCAGCAGCACTTATAGCCTGAAGAACACCGGGGAGCTGTTTTTT.

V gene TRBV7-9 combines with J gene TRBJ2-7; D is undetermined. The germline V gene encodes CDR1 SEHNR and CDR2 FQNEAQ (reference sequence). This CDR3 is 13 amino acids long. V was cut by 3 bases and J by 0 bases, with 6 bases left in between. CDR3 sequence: CASSLWHSYEQYF. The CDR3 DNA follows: TGTGCCAGCAGCTTGTGGCACTCCTACGAGCAGTACTTC.

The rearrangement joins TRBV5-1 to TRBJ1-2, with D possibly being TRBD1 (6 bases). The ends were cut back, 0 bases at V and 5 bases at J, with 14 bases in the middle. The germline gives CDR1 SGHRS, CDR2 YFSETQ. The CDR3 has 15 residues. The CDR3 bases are TGCGCCAGCAGCTTGGTTACAGGGACGGAGTATGGCTACACCTTC. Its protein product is CASSLVTGTEYGYTF.

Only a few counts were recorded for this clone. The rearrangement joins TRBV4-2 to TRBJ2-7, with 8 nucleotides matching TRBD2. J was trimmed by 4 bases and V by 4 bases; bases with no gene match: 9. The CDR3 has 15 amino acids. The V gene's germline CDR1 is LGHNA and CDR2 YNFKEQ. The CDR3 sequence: CASSPPGGRLYEQYF. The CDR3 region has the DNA TGTGCCAGCAGCCCCCCAGGCGGGAGGCTGTACGAGCAGTACTTC.

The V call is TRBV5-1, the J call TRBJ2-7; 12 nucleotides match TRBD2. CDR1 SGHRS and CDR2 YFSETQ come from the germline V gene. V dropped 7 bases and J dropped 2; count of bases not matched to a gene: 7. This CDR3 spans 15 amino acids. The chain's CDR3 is CASVLTSGSTYEQYF. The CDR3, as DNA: TGCGCCAGCGTCCTGACTAGCGGGAGTACCTACGAGCAGTACTTC.

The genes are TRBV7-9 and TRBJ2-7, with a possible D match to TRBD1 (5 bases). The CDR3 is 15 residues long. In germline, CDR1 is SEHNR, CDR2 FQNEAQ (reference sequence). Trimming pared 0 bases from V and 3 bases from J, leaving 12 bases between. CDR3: CASSLAALDSYEQYF. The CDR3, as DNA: TGTGCCAGCAGCTTAGCGGCCCTAGACAGCTACGAGCAGTACTTC.

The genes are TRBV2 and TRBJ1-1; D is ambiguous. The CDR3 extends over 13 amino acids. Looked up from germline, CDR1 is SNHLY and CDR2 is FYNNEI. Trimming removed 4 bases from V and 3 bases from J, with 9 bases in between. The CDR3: CASSVFAYTEAFF. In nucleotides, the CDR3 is TGTGCCAGCAGTGTTTTTGCGTACACTGAAGCTTTCTTT.